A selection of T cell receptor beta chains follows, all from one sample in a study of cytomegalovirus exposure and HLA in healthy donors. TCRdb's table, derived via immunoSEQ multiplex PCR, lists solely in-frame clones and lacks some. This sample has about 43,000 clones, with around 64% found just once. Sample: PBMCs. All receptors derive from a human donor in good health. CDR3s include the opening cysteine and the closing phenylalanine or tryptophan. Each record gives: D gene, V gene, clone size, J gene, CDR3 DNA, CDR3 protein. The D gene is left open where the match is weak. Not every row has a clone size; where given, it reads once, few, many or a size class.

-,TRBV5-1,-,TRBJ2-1,TGCGCCAGCAGTTTGGGGTCAGGCAATGAGCAGTTCTTC,CASSLGSGNEQFF
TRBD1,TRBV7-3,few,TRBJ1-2,TGTGCCAGCAGCTTAGACGGACAGGGGTTCTATGGCTACACCTTC,CASSLDGQGFYGYTF
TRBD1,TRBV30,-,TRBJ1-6,TGTGCCTGGACCGGGACAGCGAATTCACCCCTCCACTTT,CAWTGTANSPLHF
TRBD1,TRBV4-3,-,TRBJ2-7,TGCGCCAGCAGCCCTATCCGACAGGGGAGTTCCGAGCAGTACTTC,CASSPIRQGSSEQYF
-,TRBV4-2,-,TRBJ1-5,TGTGCCAGCAGCCAAGGACAGATCAATCAGCCCCAGCATTTT,CASSQGQINQPQHF
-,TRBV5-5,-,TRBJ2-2,TGTGCCAGCAGCCCTAGACGGCCACAACGGGGAGGGAACACCGGGGAGCTGTTTTTT,CASSPRRPQRGGNTGELFF
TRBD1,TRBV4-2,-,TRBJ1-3,TGTGCCAGCAGCCGACCAGGGGGCGCGTCGGACACCATATATTTT,CASSRPGGASDTIYF
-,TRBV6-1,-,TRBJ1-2,TGTGCCAGCAGGGAGACTCCTTGGGCTAACTATGGCTACACCTTC,CASRETPWANYGYTF
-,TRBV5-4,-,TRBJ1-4,TGTGCCAGCAGCTATACCGGGACTCCGGGGTCGGAAAAACTGTTTTTT,CASSYTGTPGSEKLFF
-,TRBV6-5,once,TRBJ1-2,TGTGCCAGCAGACCCGACGGCAGGACTAACTATGGCTACACCTTC,CASRPDGRTNYGYTF
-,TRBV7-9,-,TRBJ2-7,TGTGCCAGCACCCCTGTCCCCTACGAGCAGTACTTC,CASTPVPYEQYF
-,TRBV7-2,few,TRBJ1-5,TGTGCCAGCAGCTTATTTCGCGCTCAGCCCCAGCATTTT,CASSLFRAQPQHF
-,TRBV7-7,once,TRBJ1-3,TGTGCTAGCAGCTTATCAGCAGGGCCTGGAAACACCATATATTTT,CASSLSAGPGNTIYF
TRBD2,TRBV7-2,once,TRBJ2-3,TGTGCCAGCAGCCCCCGAGGCACAGCGGGGGCAGATACGCAGTATTTT,CASSPRGTAGADTQYF
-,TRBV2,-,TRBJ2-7,TGTGCCAGCAGCGGCCAGGGGTTCTCCTACGAGCAGTACTTC,CASSGQGFSYEQYF
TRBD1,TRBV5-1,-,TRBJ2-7,TGCGCCAGCAGCTATAGGACAGGCTACGAGCAGTACTTC,CASSYRTGYEQYF
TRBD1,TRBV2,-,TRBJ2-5,TGTGCCAGCAGTCTTTCCCGGGACAGTGGGGAGACCCAGTACTTC,CASSLSRDSGETQYF
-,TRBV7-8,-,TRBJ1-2,TGTGCCAGCAGCTTAGGTGGGGCTCATGGCTACACCTTC,CASSLGGAHGYTF
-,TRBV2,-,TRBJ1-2,TGTGCCAGCAGGCCTCGGACAGAAGGCTACACCTTC,CASRPRTEGYTF
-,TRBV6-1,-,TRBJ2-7,TGTGCCAGTTTGGAGAACAGGGTGGAGCAGTACTTC,CASLENRVEQYF
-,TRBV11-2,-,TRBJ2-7,TGTGCCAGCAATAGACCGGGTCTAGGCATCTACGAGCAGTACTTC,CASNRPGLGIYEQYF
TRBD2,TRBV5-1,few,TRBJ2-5,TGCGCCAGCAGCACTACCGGGACTAGCGAAGAGACCCAGTACTTC,CASSTTGTSEETQYF
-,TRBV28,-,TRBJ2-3,TGTGCCAGCAGTTCTAGCCCAGATGGGGATACGCAGTATTTT,CASSSSPDGDTQYF
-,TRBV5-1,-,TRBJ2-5,TGCGCCAGCAGCTTGTCAGGGAAAGAGACCCAGTACTTC,CASSLSGKETQYF
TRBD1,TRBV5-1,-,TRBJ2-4,TGCGCCAGCAGCTACAGGGACAGGGACATTCAGTACTTC,CASSYRDRDIQYF
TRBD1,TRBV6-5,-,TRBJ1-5,TGTGCCAGCAGTCCCGGACAGGCCTGGGGTCAGCCCCAGCATTTT,CASSPGQAWGQPQHF
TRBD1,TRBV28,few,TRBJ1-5,TGTGCCAGCAGTTTCCGGACAGGGACTCAGCCCCAGCATTTT,CASSFRTGTQPQHF
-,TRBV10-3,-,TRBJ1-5,TGTGCCATCAGCGGCGGACAGCAGGGCCAGCCCCAGCATTTT,CAISGGQQGQPQHF
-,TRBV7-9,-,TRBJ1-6,TGTGCCAGCAGCCAGAGGGACTCCTATAATTCACCCCTCCACTTT,CASSQRDSYNSPLHF
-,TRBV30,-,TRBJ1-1,TGTGCCTGGACGGACAGTTACACTGAAGCTTTCTTT,CAWTDSYTEAFF
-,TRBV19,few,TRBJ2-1,TGTGCCAGTAGTTTGTCTCCCTACAATGAGCAGTTCTTC,CASSLSPYNEQFF
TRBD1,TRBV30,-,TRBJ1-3,TGTGCCTGGAGTCGTGGGGTTTACAGGGGAACGAAGAACGCCATATATTTT,CAWSRGVYRGTKNAIYF
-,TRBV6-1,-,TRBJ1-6,TGTGCCAGCGTAGAGGTTCTAGGATATAATTCACCCCTCCACTTT,CASVEVLGYNSPLHF
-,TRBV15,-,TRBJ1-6,TGTGCCACCAGCAGTGCGGGCCATAATTCACCCCTCCACTTT,CATSSAGHNSPLHF
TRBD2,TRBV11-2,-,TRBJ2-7,TGTGCCAGCAGTTTTAGCGGGTTCATCTCCTACGAGCAGTACTTC,CASSFSGFISYEQYF
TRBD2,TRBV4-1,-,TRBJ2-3,TGCGCCAGCAGCTTGACTAGCGGGGGAGATCCCACAGATACGCAGTATTTT,CASSLTSGGDPTDTQYF
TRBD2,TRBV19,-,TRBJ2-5,TGTGCCAGTAGTATGGGTAGCGGGGGGCAAGAGACCCAGTACTTC,CASSMGSGGQETQYF
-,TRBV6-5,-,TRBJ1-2,TGTGCCAGCAGTTACAACCTACCTCCCTATGGCTACACCTTC,CASSYNLPPYGYTF
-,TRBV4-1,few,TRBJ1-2,TGCGCCAGCAGCCACTCAGTTGGACAGCCCTATGGCTACACCTTC,CASSHSVGQPYGYTF
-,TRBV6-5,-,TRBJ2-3,TGTGCCAGCAGTGGTCGCCGGACAACCACAGATACGCAGTATTTT,CASSGRRTTTDTQYF
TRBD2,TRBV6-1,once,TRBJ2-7,TGTGCCAGCAGTGAGTCTTTCGTAACTAGCGGGAGGTACGAGCAGTACTTC,CASSESFVTSGRYEQYF
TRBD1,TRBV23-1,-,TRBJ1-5,TGCGCCAGCGCGGTCCGGGACAGAGGTTATAGCAATCAGCCCCAGCATTTT,CASAVRDRGYSNQPQHF
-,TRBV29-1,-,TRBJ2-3,TGCAGCGTTAATCGGGGAACAGATACGCAGTATTTT,CSVNRGTDTQYF
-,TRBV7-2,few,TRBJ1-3,TGTGCCAGCAGCTCCCAGGGCACCTCTGGAAACACCATATATTTT,CASSSQGTSGNTIYF
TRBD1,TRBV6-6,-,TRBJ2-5,TGTGCCAGCAGGGAGCCGGGACAGATGGCCGGGACCCAGTACTTC,CASREPGQMAGTQYF
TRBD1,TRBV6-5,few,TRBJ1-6,TGTGCCAGCAGTTACTCGACAGGGTGGAATTCACCCCTCCACTTT,CASSYSTGWNSPLHF
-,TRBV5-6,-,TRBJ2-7,TGTGCCAGCAGCGCTATGATGTACGAGCAGTACTTC,CASSAMMYEQYF
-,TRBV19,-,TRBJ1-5,TGTGCCAGTAGTATAGACCTTGTCCCCGGGCAGACTACCAATCAGCCCCAGCATTTT,CASSIDLVPGQTTNQPQHF
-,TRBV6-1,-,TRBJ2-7,TGTGCCAGCAGTGAAGAGGCGGGACAGTTCTCCTACGAGCAGTACTTC,CASSEEAGQFSYEQYF
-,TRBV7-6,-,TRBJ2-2,TGTGCCAGCAGCTTGGAGGCCGGGGAGCTGTTTTTT,CASSLEAGELFF
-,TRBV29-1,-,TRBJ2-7,TGCAGCGTCTCGGCAGGGGTGGACGAGCAGTACTTC,CSVSAGVDEQYF
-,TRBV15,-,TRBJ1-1,TGTGCCACCAGCAGAGGGGGCAGGGGTCCCACGGACACTGAAGCTTTCTTT,CATSRGGRGPTDTEAFF
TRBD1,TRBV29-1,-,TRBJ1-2,TGCAGCGTCTCAAAACAGGGGCCCTATGGCTACACCTTC,CSVSKQGPYGYTF
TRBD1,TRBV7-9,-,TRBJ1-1,TGTGCCAGCAGCCCCGGGATGACAGGGGGGATGAACACTGAAGCTTTCTTT,CASSPGMTGGMNTEAFF
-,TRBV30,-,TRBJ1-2,TGTGCCTGGAGTGTCTCGATCAACGGTGGCTACACCTTC,CAWSVSINGGYTF
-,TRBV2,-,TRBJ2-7,TGTGCCAGCAGTTCTGAGGGCCTGAGAGGGTACTTC,CASSSEGLRGYF
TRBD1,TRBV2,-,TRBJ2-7,TGTGCCAGCACTCTGGACAGGTCTACCTACGAGCAGTACTTC,CASTLDRSTYEQYF